A selection of T cell receptor beta chains follows, all from one sample in a study of blood T cell repertoires in COVID-19. Sequenced by immunoSEQ multiplex PCR; TCRdb stores in-frame clones only, minus some. Of roughly 350,000 clones in the sample, 80% to 90% were seen once. The material sequenced was peripheral blood. The receptors derive from a woman aged 45-59 years with COVID-19, enrolled during active disease. CDR3s leave out the opening cysteine and the closing phenylalanine or tryptophan. The order of the fields is J gene, D gene, V gene, CDR3 protein. D genes are given only for firm matches.

j_call: TRBJ2-7
d_call: .
v_call: TRBV5-4
cdr3_aa: ASSLVAAAVDEQY

j_call: TRBJ2-2
d_call: TRBD2
v_call: TRBV2
cdr3_aa: ASSRGAGQANTGELF

j_call: TRBJ1-2
d_call: TRBD1
v_call: TRBV30
cdr3_aa: AWSHRGGLGYYGYT

j_call: TRBJ2-6
d_call: .
v_call: TRBV6-5
cdr3_aa: ASISAGIGANVLT

j_call: TRBJ1-4
d_call: TRBD1
v_call: TRBV7-8
cdr3_aa: ASSFRRTGGNEKLF

j_call: TRBJ1-1
d_call: .
v_call: TRBV7-8
cdr3_aa: ASSLGVGENTEAF

j_call: TRBJ1-2
d_call: .
v_call: TRBV19
cdr3_aa: ASSILGLINYGYT

j_call: TRBJ1-2
d_call: .
v_call: TRBV5-1
cdr3_aa: ASSLAAGRREGYT

j_call: TRBJ1-4
d_call: TRBD1
v_call: TRBV4-3
cdr3_aa: ASSQGQGANEKLF

j_call: TRBJ2-7
d_call: TRBD1
v_call: TRBV5-6
cdr3_aa: ASSPTARTGGYEQY

j_call: TRBJ2-7
d_call: .
v_call: TRBV3-1/TRBV3-2
cdr3_aa: ASSQGESGLYEQY

j_call: TRBJ2-1
d_call: .
v_call: TRBV30
cdr3_aa: ACPKGQTYNEQF

j_call: TRBJ1-5
d_call: TRBD1
v_call: TRBV18
cdr3_aa: ASSPPGTGNQPQH

j_call: TRBJ1-2
d_call: .
v_call: TRBV6-1
cdr3_aa: ASSEFVLYGYT

j_call: TRBJ2-3
d_call: TRBD2
v_call: TRBV6-5
cdr3_aa: ASIGTSITTQY

j_call: TRBJ2-7
d_call: .
v_call: TRBV6-6
cdr3_aa: ASRPGSGTYEQY

j_call: TRBJ2-1
d_call: TRBD2
v_call: TRBV19
cdr3_aa: ASKVGTSGGFSYNEQF

j_call: TRBJ2-1
d_call: .
v_call: TRBV6-1
cdr3_aa: ASSEDSFGYNEQF

j_call: TRBJ1-1
d_call: .
v_call: TRBV30
cdr3_aa: ASQSETEAF

j_call: TRBJ2-3
d_call: TRBD2
v_call: TRBV29-1
cdr3_aa: SAASGAHSTDTQY

j_call: TRBJ2-4
d_call: .
v_call: TRBV5-1
cdr3_aa: ASSLDTGGAKNIQY

j_call: TRBJ2-1
d_call: TRBD1
v_call: TRBV29-1
cdr3_aa: SVGQGLYSEQF

j_call: TRBJ1-2
d_call: .
v_call: TRBV30
cdr3_aa: AWRMEDYGYT

j_call: TRBJ1-1
d_call: .
v_call: TRBV12-5
cdr3_aa: ASVLWSEAF

j_call: TRBJ2-7
d_call: .
v_call: TRBV7-2
cdr3_aa: ASSLLGRGINEQY

j_call: TRBJ1-5
d_call: .
v_call: TRBV2
cdr3_aa: ASSEIPGGNQPQH

j_call: TRBJ2-4
d_call: TRBD1
v_call: TRBV5-1
cdr3_aa: ASSFTGENIQY

j_call: TRBJ2-7
d_call: TRBD1
v_call: TRBV27
cdr3_aa: ASSLRGPSYEQY

j_call: TRBJ2-7
d_call: TRBD2
v_call: TRBV10-2
cdr3_aa: ASSPELAGGSVEQY

j_call: TRBJ2-7
d_call: .
v_call: TRBV5-6
cdr3_aa: ASSSFKRYGFEQY

j_call: TRBJ2-2
d_call: .
v_call: TRBV11-2
cdr3_aa: ASSLVQARGRAGGELF

j_call: TRBJ2-7
d_call: .
v_call: TRBV6-5
cdr3_aa: ASSQPGDEQY

j_call: TRBJ1-2
d_call: TRBD1
v_call: TRBV28
cdr3_aa: ASSFRRQGRGGYT

j_call: TRBJ1-1
d_call: .
v_call: TRBV20-1
cdr3_aa: SASRATGTTEAF

j_call: TRBJ2-3
d_call: TRBD1
v_call: TRBV11-3
cdr3_aa: ASSSTGGSGTDTQY

j_call: TRBJ1-6
d_call: TRBD1
v_call: TRBV5-1
cdr3_aa: ASSFIDRANSPLH

j_call: TRBJ2-1
d_call: .
v_call: TRBV9
cdr3_aa: ASSLALGEQF

j_call: TRBJ2-7
d_call: .
v_call: TRBV30
cdr3_aa: AWSVGAGNEQY

j_call: TRBJ2-3
d_call: TRBD2
v_call: TRBV15
cdr3_aa: ATSSIFTGTRASTDTQY

j_call: TRBJ1-3
d_call: .
v_call: TRBV5-1
cdr3_aa: ASSPSGNTIY

j_call: TRBJ2-4
d_call: .
v_call: TRBV15
cdr3_aa: ATSRQGSFGIQY

j_call: TRBJ2-6
d_call: TRBD1
v_call: TRBV2
cdr3_aa: ASRGQGSRANVLT

j_call: TRBJ1-2
d_call: TRBD1
v_call: TRBV2
cdr3_aa: ASSSLLRDRVNYGYT

j_call: TRBJ1-2
d_call: .
v_call: TRBV6-1
cdr3_aa: ASSEALRGRFQFNYGYT

j_call: TRBJ2-2
d_call: .
v_call: TRBV5-6
cdr3_aa: ASSMTLLRDYTGELF

j_call: TRBJ1-5
d_call: TRBD1
v_call: TRBV5-6
cdr3_aa: ASSLFTGVNQPQH

j_call: TRBJ2-5
d_call: .
v_call: TRBV27
cdr3_aa: ASARHPQETQY

j_call: TRBJ1-1
d_call: .
v_call: TRBV6-6
cdr3_aa: ASSDRQSTEAF

j_call: TRBJ1-4
d_call: .
v_call: TRBV5-1
cdr3_aa: ASSLYSRNEKLF

j_call: TRBJ1-1
d_call: .
v_call: TRBV2
cdr3_aa: ASSEGPSNTEAF

j_call: TRBJ1-6
d_call: .
v_call: TRBV6-6
cdr3_aa: ASSYLPGENSPLH

j_call: TRBJ2-3
d_call: TRBD2
v_call: TRBV3-1/TRBV3-2
cdr3_aa: ASSQDTLLAGVTDTQY

j_call: TRBJ1-1
d_call: .
v_call: TRBV19
cdr3_aa: ASSIGSRNTEAF